This entry lists 28 T cell receptor beta chains sequenced from one sample in a study of OX40 agonist ivuxolimab in advanced cancers. The table came from immunoSEQ multiplex PCR; TCRdb's copy has only in-frame clones and leaves some out. The sample comprises more than 85,000 clones, roughly 89% of which are singletons, and around 1.6% rests with the top ten. The starting material was CD4+ or CD8+ T cells sorted from blood, obtained in a trial of the OX40 agonist ivuxolimab. The receptors come from an adult with an advanced solid tumor such as melanoma, head and neck, liver or kidney cancer.

The chain couples TRBV5-6 to TRBJ2-7, with TRBD2 as a possible D gene (6 bases). The CDR3 is 13 amino acids. The germline V gene has CDR1 SGHDT and CDR2 YYEEEE. Trimming shortened V by 2 bases and J by 3 bases, and 9 bases separated the two germline ends. In DNA, the CDR3 is TGTGCCAGCAGCTTAGCGGGCTACTACGAGCAGTACTTC. It specifies CASSLAGYYEQYF.

V usage is TRBV28 and J usage is TRBJ2-1; TRBD2 matches 16 bases. Losses at the gene ends were 6 bases for V and 3 bases for J; bases not matched to a gene: 8. The CDR3 is 18 amino acids. Germline CDR1 is MDHEN and CDR2 is SYDVKM. This CDR3 reads CASREGLAGGLYYNEQFF. The CDR3 DNA reads TGTGCCAGCAGGGAGGGACTAGCGGGAGGGTTATACTACAATGAGCAGTTCTTC.

This clone rates as medium-sized. The genes are TRBV4-1 and TRBJ1-5, with TRBD1 matching over 7 bases. This CDR3 is 14 amino acids long. V shed 3 bases and J 4 bases; nucleotides not matched to a gene: 3. The germline gives CDR1 MGHRA, CDR2 YSYEKL. CDR3 DNA sequence: TGCGCCAGCAGCCAGGAACAGGGGAATCAGCCCCAGCATTTT. Its protein is CASSQEQGNQPQHF.

The chain uses TRBV7-2 and TRBJ2-3, with 9 bases fitting TRBD1. After removal of 0 bases from V and 10 bases from J, the junction contained 11 bases not matched to a gene. Germline CDR1 and CDR2: SGHTA and FQGNSA. The CDR3 length is 16 residues. The CDR3 spells CASSLAGTGYLGAQYF. For the CDR3, the DNA is TGTGCCAGCAGCTTAGCCGGGACAGGGTACCTCGGGGCGCAGTATTTT.

This chain joins TRBV29-1 and TRBJ2-2; 7 bases agree with TRBD1. The CDR3 loop spans 15 amino acids. V shed 4 bases, J shed 0 bases, and the junction held 5 bases outside the gene matches. Germline V gene sequence: CDR1 SQVTM, CDR2 ANQGSEA. The CDR3 region has the DNA TGCAGCGTTGGGGGGACAGCTTCGAACACCGGGGAGCTGTTTTTT. This codes for CSVGGTASNTGELFF.

The chain carries TRBV28 and TRBJ1-5; 7 bases align to TRBD1. The germline gives CDR1 MDHEN, CDR2 SYDVKM. The CDR3 runs to 15 residues. The J segment lost 5 bases and the V segment lost 3 bases, leaving 7 bases of the junction unmatched. CDR3 in DNA: TGTGCCAGCAGTTTTTCCTCAGGGGGGCATCAGCCCCAGCATTTT. It encodes CASSFSSGGHQPQHF.

The V and J genes are TRBV6-5 and TRBJ1-1, with D possibly being TRBD1 (5 bases). CDR1 is MNHEY, CDR2 SVGAGI, per germline. The CDR3 sequence is 15 residues long. Trimming left V 6 bases short and J 0 bases short, with 14 bases between. CDR3 nucleotide sequence: TGTGCCAGCAGGCCTCATGGGACGGTGAACACTGAAGCTTTCTTT. This sequence encodes CASRPHGTVNTEAFF.

This chain uses TRBV4-1 with TRBJ2-6; TRBD1 matches 7 bases. The CDR3 loop spans 20 amino acids. Per germline, CDR1 MGHRA and CDR2 YSYEKL. After removal of 6 bases from V and 1 base from J, the junction contained 18 bases not matched to a gene. Here the CDR3 DNA reads TGCGCCAGCAGACGATTCAGTCTTGGACAGGTATCTTCTGGGGCCAACGTCCTGACTTTC. It translates to CASRRFSLGQVSSGANVLTF.

This clone was seen once. This chain connects TRBV2 to TRBJ2-1; the D is unclear. CDR1 SNHLY and CDR2 FYNNEI come from the germline V gene. V lost 7 bases and J lost 10, with 20 bases in between. The CDR3 covers 14 residues. As DNA, the CDR3 is TGTGCCAGCAAGGGCCGGGCCGCTCCGAGCGAGCAGTTCTTC. The encoded protein is CASKGRAAPSEQFF.

The CDR3 spells CASSPRLAGGIDTQYF. The CDR3 DNA reads as TGTGCCAGCAGCCCGAGACTAGCGGGTGGGATAGATACGCAGTATTTT. The chain combines TRBV7-2 with TRBJ2-3; 10 nucleotides align to TRBD2. The CDR3 runs to 16 residues. Trimming cost V 5 bases and J 5 bases; bases outside gene matches: 10. Germline V gene lookup returns CDR1 SGHTA and CDR2 FQGNSA.

This chain uses TRBV5-1 with TRBJ2-5; D is possibly TRBD1 (6 bases). Germline CDR1 reads SGHRS; CDR2 reads YFSETQ. The V end lost 0 bases, the J end lost 4 bases, and 10 bases lay between the germline ends. This CDR3 is 14 amino acids long. CDR3 amino acids: CASSLVIGGETQYF. The CDR3 DNA is TGCGCCAGCAGCTTGGTGATAGGGGGAGAGACCCAGTACTTC.

This clone has only one observation. The rearrangement uses TRBV7-3 and TRBJ1-5; 10 bases line up with TRBD1. Germline V lookup: CDR1 SGHTA, CDR2 FQGTGA. This CDR3 region has 18 residues. With 4 bases clipped from V and 1 base from J, the junction kept 10 bases outside the gene matches. In DNA form, the CDR3 reads TGTGCCAGCAGCTGGGATTCCGGGACAGGGGTGAGCAATCAGCCCCAGCATTTT. Protein product: CASSWDSGTGVSNQPQHF.

V and J are TRBV29-1 and TRBJ1-4; TRBD1 matches at 9 bases. V lost 6 bases, J lost 5 bases, and 4 bases stayed unmatched. Germline V lookup: CDR1 SQVTM, CDR2 ANQGSEA. The CDR3 is 13 residues long. The CDR3 bases are TGCAGCGTGCAACAGGGGGCAAATGAAAAACTGTTTTTT. Translation gives CSVQQGANEKLFF.

V gene TRBV7-9 combines with J gene TRBJ2-7; D possibly corresponds to TRBD1 (7 bases). Looked up from germline, CDR1 is SEHNR and CDR2 is FQNEAQ (reference sequence). The CDR3 totals 13 residues. The ends were cut back, 5 bases at V and 4 bases at J, with 12 bases in the middle. As DNA, the CDR3 is TGTGCCAGCAGCCGGGACAGCGGGTACGAGCAGTACTTC. Translation: CASSRDSGYEQYF.

The chain is built from TRBV2 and TRBJ2-1; possible D gene TRBD2, 5 bases. This CDR3 is 15 amino acids long. The V gene lost 4 bases and the J gene lost 8 bases, with 18 bases spanning the gap. Germline lookup yields CDR1 SNHLY and CDR2 FYNNEI. The CDR3 reads CASSVLASGRDEQFF. The DNA for the CDR3 is TGTGCCAGCAGTGTGCTAGCTTCGGGTCGCGATGAGCAGTTCTTC.

V is TRBV2 and J is TRBJ2-1, with TRBD2 matching over 9 bases. Germline V lookup: CDR1 SNHLY, CDR2 FYNNEI. The CDR3 covers 16 residues. The junction had 8 bases not matched to a gene; V was cut back by 7 bases and J by 1 base. CDR3: CASMLLSGSSYNEQFF. For the CDR3, the DNA is TGTGCCAGCATGCTTCTTAGCGGGAGTTCCTACAATGAGCAGTTCTTC.

The CDR3 is CASSIGGGGAGELFF. DNA for the CDR3: TGTGCCAGTAGTATAGGAGGAGGCGGGGCCGGGGAGCTGTTTTTT. The chain employs TRBV19 and TRBJ2-2, with D tentatively TRBD2 (6 bases). CDR1 LNHDA and CDR2 SQIVND come from the germline V gene (reference sequence). Trimming cost V 1 base and J 6 bases, with 12 bases left between them. The CDR3 is 15 amino acids.

Details on this clone: The junction departs from the called germline gene at one end, perhaps through a read error. The gene calls are TRBV7-2 and TRBJ2-2; D gene unclear. From germline, CDR1 is SGHTA and CDR2 FQGNSA. The length of the CDR3 is 18 residues. As DNA, the CDR3 is TGTGCCAGCAGCCCCGACCCGGACGTCGGATCGAACCCCGGGGAGCTGTTTTTT. Protein: CASSPDPDVGSNPGELFF.

This chain connects TRBV2 to TRBJ2-3; 14 bases are shared with TRBD2. The ends lost 6 bases at V and 2 bases at J; junction bases unmatched: 10. The CDR3 loop spans 18 amino acids. Per the germline V gene, CDR1 is SNHLY and CDR2 is FYNNEI. The CDR3 DNA sequence: TGTGCCAGCAGAGACAGGGGACTAGCGGGGGATTTCACAGATACGCAGTATTTT. Its translation: CASRDRGLAGDFTDTQYF.

The gene calls are TRBV19 and TRBJ2-5, with D unresolved. The CDR3 length is 14 residues. V lost 5 bases, J lost 5 bases, and 15 bases lay in between. Germline V gene data show CDR1 as LNHDA and CDR2 as SQIVND (reference sequence). CDR3 amino acids: CASSARLSRETQYF. Written as DNA, the CDR3 is TGTGCCAGTAGTGCACGACTGAGCCGTGAGACCCAGTACTTC.

The gene calls are TRBV5-1 and TRBJ2-7; D is tentatively TRBD1 or TRBD2 (7 bases each). This CDR3 comprises 16 residues. Germline values: CDR1 SGHRS, CDR2 YFSETQ. V lost 1 base, J lost 4 bases, and 18 bases lay in between. The CDR3 DNA is TGCGCCAGCAGCTTGACTCAGGGGGGGGCCCCGTACGAGCAGTACTTC. It yields the protein CASSLTQGGAPYEQYF.

This chain joins TRBV27 and TRBJ1-4; maybe TRBD1 (6 bases). Per germline, CDR1 MNHEY and CDR2 SMNVEV (reference sequence). This CDR3 is built from 15 residues. The V and J ends lost 4 bases and 5 bases respectively, with 14 bases between them. Here the CDR3 reads CASSSRHRANEKLFF. CDR3 DNA: TGTGCCAGCAGTTCCAGACACAGGGCAAATGAAAAACTGTTTTTT.

This chain uses TRBV5-4 with TRBJ2-7, with D perhaps being TRBD1 or TRBD2 (6 bases each). V shed 0 bases and J shed 6 bases, with 19 bases lying between them. CDR3 size: 16 residues. Germline CDR1 SGHNT, CDR2 YYREEE (reference sequence). This chain's CDR3 is CASSLGGALLRGEQYF. CDR3 DNA sequence: TGTGCCAGCAGCTTGGGGGGGGCTCTCCTCAGGGGCGAGCAGTACTTC.

The genes are TRBV28 and TRBJ2-7, with 7 positions matching TRBD2. CDR1 is MDHEN and CDR2 is SYDVKM in the germline V gene. V shed 5 bases and J 7 bases; nucleotides not matched to a gene: 11. The length of the CDR3 is 14 residues. In nucleotides, the CDR3 is TGTGCCAGCAGTCCTCTCGGGGGGTGGGGAGAGCAGTACTTC. This codes for CASSPLGGWGEQYF.

The genes are TRBV7-9 and TRBJ2-5; D is uncertain. V was trimmed by 7 bases and J by 5 bases, leaving 8 bases between them. In germline, CDR1 is SEHNR, CDR2 FQNEAQ (reference sequence). This CDR3 region has 11 residues. CDR3 bases: TGTGCCAGCACCAATAGGGAGACCCAGTACTTC. It translates to CASTNRETQYF.

The rearrangement joins TRBV5-8 to TRBJ1-4; D unresolved. The CDR3 totals 14 residues. Germline loops: CDR1 SGHTS, CDR2 YDEGEE. V was shortened by 7 bases and J by 8 bases, with 18 bases between the two germline ends. The CDR3 sequence is CASRSFAEGEKLFF. Written as DNA, the CDR3 is TGTGCCAGCCGTTCATTTGCCGAAGGGGAAAAACTGTTTTTT.

The table lists this clone with a count of one. In nucleotides, the CDR3 is TGTGCCAGCACCACGGACAGGGTTGGCACTGAAGCTTTCTTT. Translating it yields CASTTDRVGTEAFF. The chain carries TRBV6-1 and TRBJ1-1; TRBD1 matches 8 bases. The V gene end was trimmed by 7 bases and the J gene end by 4 bases; junction bases not matched to a gene: 8. This CDR3 is built from 14 residues. Germline V lookup: CDR1 MNHNS, CDR2 SASEGT.

V and J are TRBV4-3 and TRBJ2-7; D is unresolved. The CDR3 runs to 13 residues. CDR1 is LGHNA and CDR2 is YSLEER in the germline V gene. The ends were cut back, 0 bases at V and 5 bases at J, with 8 bases in the middle. CDR3 DNA: TGCGCCAGCAGCCAAGATGCGCGTGACGAGCAGTACTTC. The encoded protein is CASSQDARDEQYF.